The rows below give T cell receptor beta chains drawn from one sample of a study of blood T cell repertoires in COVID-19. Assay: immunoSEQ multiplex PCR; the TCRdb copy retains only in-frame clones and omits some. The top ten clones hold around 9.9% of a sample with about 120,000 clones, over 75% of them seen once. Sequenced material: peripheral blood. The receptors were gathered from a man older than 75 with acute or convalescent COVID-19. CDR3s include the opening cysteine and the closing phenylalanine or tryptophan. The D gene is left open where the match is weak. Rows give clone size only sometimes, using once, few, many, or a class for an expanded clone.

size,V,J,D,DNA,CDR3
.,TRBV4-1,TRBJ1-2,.,TGCGCCAGCAGCCCAGAGGTGCGGGCTAACTATGGCTACACCTTC,CASSPEVRANYGYTF
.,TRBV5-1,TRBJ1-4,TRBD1,TGCGCCAGCAGCGAGGCGACAGGGTACGAAAAACTGTTTTTT,CASSEATGYEKLFF
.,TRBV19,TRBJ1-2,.,TGTGCCAGTAGTATAGCTCCTTTCTATGGCTACACCTTC,CASSIAPFYGYTF
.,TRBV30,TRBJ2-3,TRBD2,TGTGCCTGGAGTGTACGGCGCGGCGGGAGCAGCACAGATACGCAGTATTTT,CAWSVRRGGSSTDTQYF
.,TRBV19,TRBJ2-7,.,TGTGCCAGTAGTAGCGTTGCGGGGGCAGGGGAGCAGTACTTC,CASSSVAGAGEQYF
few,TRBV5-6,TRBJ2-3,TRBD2,TGTGCCAGCAGCTTTCGAGGGAGGGCTAGCACAGATACGCAGTATTTT,CASSFRGRASTDTQYF
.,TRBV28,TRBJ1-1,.,TGTGCCAGCATTTCCTGGGCGCCATGGGGGGACACTGAAGCTTTCTTT,CASISWAPWGDTEAFF
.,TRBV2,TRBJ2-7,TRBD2,TGTGCCAGCAGTGAGGGCCTAGCGGGCAACGAGCAGTACTTC,CASSEGLAGNEQYF
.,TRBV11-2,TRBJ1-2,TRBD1,TGTGCCAGCAGCTTAGCCGGACAGGGTCATGGCTACACCTTC,CASSLAGQGHGYTF
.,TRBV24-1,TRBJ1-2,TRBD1,TGTGCCACCAGTCCCACAGGGGACTATGGCTACACCTTC,CATSPTGDYGYTF
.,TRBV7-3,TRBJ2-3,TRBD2,TGTGCCAGCAGCTTAAACAGCGGGGGCACAGATACGCAGTATTTT,CASSLNSGGTDTQYF
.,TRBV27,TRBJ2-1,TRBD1,TGTGCCAGCAGCCCGGGGACAGGAGGCAATGAGCAGTTCTTC,CASSPGTGGNEQFF
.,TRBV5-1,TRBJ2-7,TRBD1,TGCGCCAGCAGCTTGGGGACAGGGGGCGAAAAATTATCCCGCTACGAGCAGTACTTC,CASSLGTGGEKLSRYEQYF
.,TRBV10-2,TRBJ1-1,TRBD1,TGCGCCAGCAGTGAGTACAGGGGTCATGACACTGAAGCTTTCTTT,CASSEYRGHDTEAFF
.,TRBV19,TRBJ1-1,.,TGTGCCAGTAGTTCCCGACACCCGAGGAACACTGAAGCTTTCTTT,CASSSRHPRNTEAFF
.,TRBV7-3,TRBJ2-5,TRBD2,TGTGCCAGCAGCTTAACAGGGTCTAGCGGGGGTTGGGAGACCCAGTACTTC,CASSLTGSSGGWETQYF
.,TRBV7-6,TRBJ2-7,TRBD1,TGTGCCAGCAGCTTAGGACAGGGGAAGTTCAACGAGCAGTACTTC,CASSLGQGKFNEQYF
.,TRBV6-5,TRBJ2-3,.,TGTGCCAGCAGTACGGTCGGGATTTCCACAGATACGCAGTATTTT,CASSTVGISTDTQYF
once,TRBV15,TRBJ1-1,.,TGTGCCACCAGCAGAGATGTTTACAGGGACATGAACACTGAAGCTTTCTTT,CATSRDVYRDMNTEAFF
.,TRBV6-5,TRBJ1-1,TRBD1,TGTGCCAGCAGTTACACCCCGGACAGGGTCACTGAAGCTTTCTTT,CASSYTPDRVTEAFF
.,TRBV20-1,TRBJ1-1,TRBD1,TGCAGTGCTAGTGCAGGGGGCACTGAAGCTTTCTTT,CSASAGGTEAFF
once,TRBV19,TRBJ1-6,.,TGTGCCAGTAGTACCCTGGGAGGAGGGGATTCACCCCTCCACTTT,CASSTLGGGDSPLHF
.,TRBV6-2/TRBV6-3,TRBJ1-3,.,TGTGCCAGCAGTCGACAGCTAGGAGGAAACACCATATATTTT,CASSRQLGGNTIYF
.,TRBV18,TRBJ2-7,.,TGTGCCAGCTCACCACCGGCAGGATCAGGCGAGCAGTACTTC,CASSPPAGSGEQYF
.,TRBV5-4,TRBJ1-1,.,TGTGCCAGCAGCCCACGGTACGGCCAGACGGGCACTGAAGCTTTCTTT,CASSPRYGQTGTEAFF
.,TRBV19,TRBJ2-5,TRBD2,TGTGCCAGTAGTATAGGGACGGCTAGCGGACAAGAGACCCAGTACTTC,CASSIGTASGQETQYF
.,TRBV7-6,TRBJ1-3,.,TGTGCCAGCAGCCCTATCGGGGTTGGAAACACCATATATTTT,CASSPIGVGNTIYF
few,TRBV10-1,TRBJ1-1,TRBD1,TGCGCCAGCAGTGAAGGGACAGGGATGAACACTGAAGCTTTCTTT,CASSEGTGMNTEAFF
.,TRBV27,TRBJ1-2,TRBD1,TGTGCCAGCAGTCCTTCCGGGACAGGGCGCGCTGACTATGGCTACACCTTC,CASSPSGTGRADYGYTF
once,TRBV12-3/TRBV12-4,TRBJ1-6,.,TGTGCCAGCAGGGACAGCCAGAATTCACCCCTCCACTTT,CASRDSQNSPLHF
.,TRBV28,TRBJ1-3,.,TGTGCCAGCCGAGCCCCTGGAAAGGGGACTGGAAACACCATATATTTT,CASRAPGKGTGNTIYF
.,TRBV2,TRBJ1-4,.,TGTGCCAGCAGTGTACTAGGAGGATCTAATGAAAAACTGTTTTTT,CASSVLGGSNEKLFF
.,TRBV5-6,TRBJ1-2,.,TGTGCCAGCAGCTTCGCAGGGGCGAACTATGGCTACACCTTC,CASSFAGANYGYTF
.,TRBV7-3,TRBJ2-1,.,TGTGCCAGCAGCTTAATGGGGGGTTCCTACAATGAGCAGTTCTTC,CASSLMGGSYNEQFF
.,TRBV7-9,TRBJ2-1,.,TGTGCCAGCACCATCGACGGGGTGGGAATTAATGAGCAGTTCTTC,CASTIDGVGINEQFF
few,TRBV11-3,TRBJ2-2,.,TGTGCCAGCAGCCCCGGTACCGCGAACACCGGGGAGCTGTTTTTT,CASSPGTANTGELFF
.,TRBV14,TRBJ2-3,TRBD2,TGTGCCAGCAGCCAAGGGACGGGAGGGGCAGATACGCAGTATTTT,CASSQGTGGADTQYF
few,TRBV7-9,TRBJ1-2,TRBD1,TGTGCCAGCAGCTCTAGGGACAGGGTAAATGGCTACACCTTC,CASSSRDRVNGYTF
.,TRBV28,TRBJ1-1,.,TGTGCCAGCAGTATTAGAATCCCCGCTGAAGCTTTCTTT,CASSIRIPAEAFF
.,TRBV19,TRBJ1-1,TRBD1,TGTGCCAGTAGCAACAGGGGGGAAACTGAAGCTTTCTTT,CASSNRGETEAFF